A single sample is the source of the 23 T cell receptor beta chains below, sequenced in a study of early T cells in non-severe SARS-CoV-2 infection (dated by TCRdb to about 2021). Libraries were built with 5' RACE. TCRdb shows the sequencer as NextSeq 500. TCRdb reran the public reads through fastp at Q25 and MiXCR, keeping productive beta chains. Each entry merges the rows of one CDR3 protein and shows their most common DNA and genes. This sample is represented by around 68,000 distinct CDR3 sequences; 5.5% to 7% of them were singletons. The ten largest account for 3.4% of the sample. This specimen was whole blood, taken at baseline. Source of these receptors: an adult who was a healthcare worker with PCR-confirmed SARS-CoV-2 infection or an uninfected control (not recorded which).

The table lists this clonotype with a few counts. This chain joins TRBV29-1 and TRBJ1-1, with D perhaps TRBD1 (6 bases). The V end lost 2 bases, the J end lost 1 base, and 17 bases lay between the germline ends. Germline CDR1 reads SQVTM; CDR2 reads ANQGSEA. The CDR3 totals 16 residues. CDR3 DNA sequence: TGCAGCGTTGAATCCATCAGGGGCGACTCGAACACTGAAGCTTTCTTT. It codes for CSVESIRGDSNTEAFF.

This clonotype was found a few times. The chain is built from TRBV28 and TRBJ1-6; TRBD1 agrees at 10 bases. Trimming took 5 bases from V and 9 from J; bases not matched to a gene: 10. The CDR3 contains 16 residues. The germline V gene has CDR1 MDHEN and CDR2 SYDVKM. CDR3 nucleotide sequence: TGTGCCAGCAGTGACAGGGGGCGCATCGGAGGTTCACCCCTCCACTTT. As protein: CASSDRGRIGGSPLHF.

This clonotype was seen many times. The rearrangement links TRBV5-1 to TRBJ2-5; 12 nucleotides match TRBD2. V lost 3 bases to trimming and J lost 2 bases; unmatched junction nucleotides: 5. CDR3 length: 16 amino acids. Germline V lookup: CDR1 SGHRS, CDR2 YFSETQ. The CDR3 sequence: CASSSGTSGLQETQYF. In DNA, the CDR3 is TGCGCCAGCAGCTCGGGGACTAGCGGGTTACAAGAGACCCAGTACTTC.

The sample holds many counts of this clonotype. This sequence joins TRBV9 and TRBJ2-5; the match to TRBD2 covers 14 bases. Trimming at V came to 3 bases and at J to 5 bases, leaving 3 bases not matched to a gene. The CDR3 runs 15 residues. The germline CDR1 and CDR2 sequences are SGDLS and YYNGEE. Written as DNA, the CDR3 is TGTGCCAGCAGCGGACTAGCGGGAGGGCAGGAGACCCAGTACTTC. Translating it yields CASSGLAGGQETQYF.

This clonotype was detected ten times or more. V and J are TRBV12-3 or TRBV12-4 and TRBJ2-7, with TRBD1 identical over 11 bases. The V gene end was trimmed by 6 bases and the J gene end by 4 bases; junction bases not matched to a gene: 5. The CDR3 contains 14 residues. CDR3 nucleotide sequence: TGTGCCAGCAGGTCCGGACAGGGGGCTTACGAGCAGTACTTC. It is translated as CASRSGQGAYEQYF.

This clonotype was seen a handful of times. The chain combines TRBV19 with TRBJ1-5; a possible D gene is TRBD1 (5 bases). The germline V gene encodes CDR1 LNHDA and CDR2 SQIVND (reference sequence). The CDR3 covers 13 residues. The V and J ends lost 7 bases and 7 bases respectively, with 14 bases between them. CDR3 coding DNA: TGTGCCAGTAACGCCCCAGGGAACCAGCCCCAGCATTTT. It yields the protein CASNAPGNQPQHF. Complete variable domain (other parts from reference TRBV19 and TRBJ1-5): DGGITQSPKYLFRKEGQNVTLSCEQNLNHDAMYWYRQDPGQGLRLIYYSQIVNDFQKGDIAEGYSVSREKKESFPLTVTSAQKNPTAFYLCASNAPGNQPQHFGDGTRLSIL.

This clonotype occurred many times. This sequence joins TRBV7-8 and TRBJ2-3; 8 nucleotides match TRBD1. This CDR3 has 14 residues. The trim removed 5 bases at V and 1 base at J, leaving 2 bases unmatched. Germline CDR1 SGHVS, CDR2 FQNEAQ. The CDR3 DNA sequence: TGTGCCAGCAGCAGGGGACAGGGCACAGATACGCAGTATTTT. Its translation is CASSRGQGTDTQYF.

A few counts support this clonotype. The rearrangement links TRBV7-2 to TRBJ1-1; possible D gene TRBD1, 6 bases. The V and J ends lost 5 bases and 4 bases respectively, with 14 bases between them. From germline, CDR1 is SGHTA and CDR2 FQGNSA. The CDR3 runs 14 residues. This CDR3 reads CASSPPGGATEAFF. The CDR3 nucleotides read TGTGCCAGCAGCCCCCCGGGGGGGGCCACTGAAGCTTTCTTT.

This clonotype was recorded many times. The CDR3 coding sequence is TGCGCCAGCAGCCACTCCACTCAACAGGGAATGAACACTGAAGCTTTCTTT. As protein: CASSHSTQQGMNTEAFF. This chain links TRBV4-1 with TRBJ1-1, with a weak D call TRBD1 (6 bases). V gave up 3 bases and J gave up 0 bases, with 17 bases separating them. The CDR3 is 17 amino acids. CDR1 and CDR2 from the germline V gene are MGHRA and YSYEKL.

This CDR3 reads CASSPGTGRQPQHF. The CDR3 DNA reads as TGTGCCAGCAGCCCCGGGACAGGGCGGCAGCCCCAGCATTTT. The chain is built from TRBV6-5 and TRBJ1-5, with 9 bases fitting TRBD1. This CDR3 comprises 14 residues. Germline V gene data show CDR1 as MNHEY and CDR2 as SVGAGI. Germline trimming cut 6 bases from V and 7 bases from J; bases unmatched to any gene: 7.

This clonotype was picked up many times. Here the CDR3 DNA reads TGTGCCATCAGTGGCAGCACTGGTCACGAGCAGTACTTC. Translating gives CAISGSTGHEQYF. The chain employs TRBV10-3 and TRBJ2-7; D is uncertain. Germline V gene sequence: CDR1 ENHRY, CDR2 SYGVKD. Trimming stripped 4 bases from V and 5 bases from J, with 12 bases between. CDR3 size: 13 residues.

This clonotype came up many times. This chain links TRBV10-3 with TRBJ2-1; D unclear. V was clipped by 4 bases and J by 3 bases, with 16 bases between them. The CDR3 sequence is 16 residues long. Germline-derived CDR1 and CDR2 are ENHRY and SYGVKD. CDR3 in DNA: TGTGCCATCAGTGCGACCGGGTCCAACTTCTACAATGAGCAGTTCTTC. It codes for CAISATGSNFYNEQFF.

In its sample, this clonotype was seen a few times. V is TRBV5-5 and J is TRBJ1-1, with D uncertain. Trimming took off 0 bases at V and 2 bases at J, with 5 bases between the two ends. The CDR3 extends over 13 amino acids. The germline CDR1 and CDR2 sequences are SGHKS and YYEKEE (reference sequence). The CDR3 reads CASSLALNTEAFF. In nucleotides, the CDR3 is TGTGCCAGCAGCTTGGCATTAAACACTGAAGCTTTCTTT.

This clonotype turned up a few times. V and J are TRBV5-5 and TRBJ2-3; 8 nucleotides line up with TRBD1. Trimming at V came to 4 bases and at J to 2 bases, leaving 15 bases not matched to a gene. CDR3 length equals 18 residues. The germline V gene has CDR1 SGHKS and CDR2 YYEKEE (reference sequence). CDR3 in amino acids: CASSRGQVPSSYTDTQYF. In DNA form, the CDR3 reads TGTGCCAGCAGCAGGGGACAGGTTCCTTCCTCCTACACAGATACGCAGTATTTT.

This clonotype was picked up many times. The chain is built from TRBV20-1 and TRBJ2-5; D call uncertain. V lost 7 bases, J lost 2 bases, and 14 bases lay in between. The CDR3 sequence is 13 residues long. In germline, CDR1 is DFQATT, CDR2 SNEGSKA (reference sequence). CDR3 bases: TGCAGTGTTCCCACCGACTTTCAAGAGACCCAGTACTTC. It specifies CSVPTDFQETQYF.

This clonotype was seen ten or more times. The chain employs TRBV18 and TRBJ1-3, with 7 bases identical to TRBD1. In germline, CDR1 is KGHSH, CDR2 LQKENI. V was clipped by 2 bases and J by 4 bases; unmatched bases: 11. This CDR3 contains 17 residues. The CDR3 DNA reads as TGTGCCAGCTCACCAGAGACAGGGTATACCGGAGGAAACACCATATATTTT. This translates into CASSPETGYTGGNTIYF.

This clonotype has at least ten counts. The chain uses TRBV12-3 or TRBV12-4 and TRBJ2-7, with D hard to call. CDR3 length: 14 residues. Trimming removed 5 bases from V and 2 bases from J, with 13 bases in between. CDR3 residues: CASSVRAQAYEQYF. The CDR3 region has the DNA TGTGCCAGCAGTGTCCGGGCCCAAGCCTACGAGCAGTACTTC.

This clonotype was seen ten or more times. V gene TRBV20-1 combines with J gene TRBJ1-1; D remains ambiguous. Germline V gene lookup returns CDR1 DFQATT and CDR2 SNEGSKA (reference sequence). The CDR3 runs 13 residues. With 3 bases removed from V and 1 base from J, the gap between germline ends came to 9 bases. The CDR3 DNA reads TGCAGTGCTAGCCCAGACCGGAACACTGAAGCTTTCTTT. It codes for CSASPDRNTEAFF.

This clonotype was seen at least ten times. The CDR3 DNA follows: TGCAGCGTTGTCGGGACAGGTGAAGCTTTCTTT. Residues: CSVVGTGEAFF. The chain uses TRBV29-1 and TRBJ1-1, with 8 bases aligning to TRBD1. Per germline, CDR1 SQVTM and CDR2 ANQGSEA. V shed 4 bases and J 7 bases; nucleotides not matched to a gene: 2. The CDR3 loop spans 11 amino acids.

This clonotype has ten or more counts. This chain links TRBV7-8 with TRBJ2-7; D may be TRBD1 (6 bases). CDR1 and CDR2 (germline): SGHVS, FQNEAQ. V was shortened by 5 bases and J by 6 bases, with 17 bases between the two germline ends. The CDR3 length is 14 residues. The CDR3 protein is CASSPGTRPGEQYF. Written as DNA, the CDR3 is TGTGCCAGCAGCCCCGGGACAAGGCCAGGCGAGCAGTACTTC.

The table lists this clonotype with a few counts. CDR3 residues: CASSPGTGSYEQYF. Written as DNA, the CDR3 is TGTGCCAGCAGCCCCGGGACAGGATCCTACGAGCAGTACTTC. The chain employs TRBV5-6 and TRBJ2-7; 8 bases are shared with TRBD1. Germline lookup yields CDR1 SGHDT and CDR2 YYEEEE. The CDR3 has 14 residues. Trimming cost V 4 bases and J 1 base; bases outside gene matches: 4. The whole variable domain, filled in from reference TRBV5-6 and TRBJ2-7, reads DAGVTQSPTHLIKTRGQQVTLRCSPKSGHDTVSWYQQALGQGPQFIFQYYEEEERQRGNFPDRFSGHQFPNYSSELNVNALLLGDSALYLCASSPGTGSYEQYFGPGTRLTVT.

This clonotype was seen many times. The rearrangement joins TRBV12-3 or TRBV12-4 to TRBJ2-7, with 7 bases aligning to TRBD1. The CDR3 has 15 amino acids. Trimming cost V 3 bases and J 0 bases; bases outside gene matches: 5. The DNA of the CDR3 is TGTGCCAGCAGTTTCCAGACAGGGAGCTCCTACGAGCAGTACTTC. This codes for CASSFQTGSSYEQYF.

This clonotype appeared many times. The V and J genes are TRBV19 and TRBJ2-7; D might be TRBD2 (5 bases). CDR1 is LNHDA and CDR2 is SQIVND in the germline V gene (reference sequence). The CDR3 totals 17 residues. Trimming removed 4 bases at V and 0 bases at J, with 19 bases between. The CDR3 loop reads CASSREGYGGNSYEQYF. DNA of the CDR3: TGTGCCAGTAGTAGAGAGGGATATGGCGGCAACTCCTACGAGCAGTACTTC.